This paragraph covers one T cell receptor (beta chain) sequence. The sample comes from a study of blood T cell repertoires in COVID-19. As for the study in general: The origin of the acute and convalescent COVID-19 samples was the United States, Italy and Spain.

Two negative PCRs, clearance, or symptom resolution characterized the recovered Cohort 3 donors. Methods used by the authors: Estimation of nucleated cell counts was performed using reference gene primer amplification. Only in-frame clones appear in the TCRdb table, and some are missing; sequencing was by immunoSEQ multiplex PCR. The DNA gave D and trimming, while V, J and clone size come from that table. The sample holds 110,000 to 150,000 clones, roughly 80% seen once. Material for sequencing was PBMCs or T cells enriched from blood (not recorded which). The clonotype originates from a man in his forties or fifties who had recovered from COVID-19.

For the CDR3, the DNA is TGTGCCAGCTCACCACCGGGACAGGGATATGAAAAACTGTTTTTT. Amino acids: CASSPPGQGYEKLFF. The rearrangement uses TRBV18 and TRBJ1-4; 9 nucleotides match TRBD1. The germline gives CDR1 KGHSH, CDR2 LQKENI. The junction had 2 bases not matched to a gene; V was cut back by 0 bases and J by 6 bases. The CDR3 covers 15 residues.